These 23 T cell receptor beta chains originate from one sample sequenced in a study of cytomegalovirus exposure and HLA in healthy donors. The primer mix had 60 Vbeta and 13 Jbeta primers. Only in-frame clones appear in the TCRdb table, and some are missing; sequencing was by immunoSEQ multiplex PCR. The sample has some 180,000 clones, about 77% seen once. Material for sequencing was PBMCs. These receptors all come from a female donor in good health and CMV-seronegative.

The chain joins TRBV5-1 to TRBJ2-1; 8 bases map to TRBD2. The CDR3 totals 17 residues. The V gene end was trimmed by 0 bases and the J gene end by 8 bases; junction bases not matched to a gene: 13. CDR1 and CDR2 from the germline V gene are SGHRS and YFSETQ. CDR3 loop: CASSLGLQRERRDEQFF. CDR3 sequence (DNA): TGCGCCAGCAGCTTGGGGCTTCAGCGGGAGAGAAGGGATGAGCAGTTCTTC.

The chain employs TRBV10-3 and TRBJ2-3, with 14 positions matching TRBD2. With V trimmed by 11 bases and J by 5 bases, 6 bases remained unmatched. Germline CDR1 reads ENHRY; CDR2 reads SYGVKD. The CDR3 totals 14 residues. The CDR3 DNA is TGTGCCTTGGGACTAGCGGGAGCGGGAGATACGCAGTATTTT. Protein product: CALGLAGAGDTQYF.

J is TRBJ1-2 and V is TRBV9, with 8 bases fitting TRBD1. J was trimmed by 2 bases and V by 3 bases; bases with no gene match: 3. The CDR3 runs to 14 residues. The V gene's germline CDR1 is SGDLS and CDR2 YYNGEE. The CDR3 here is CASSARTGNYGYTF. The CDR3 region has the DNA TGTGCCAGCAGCGCGCGGACAGGGAACTATGGCTACACCTTC.

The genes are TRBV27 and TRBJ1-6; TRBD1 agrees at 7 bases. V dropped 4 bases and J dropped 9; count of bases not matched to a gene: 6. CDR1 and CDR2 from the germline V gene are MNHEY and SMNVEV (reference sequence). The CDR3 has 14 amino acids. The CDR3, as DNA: TGTGCCAGCAGTTCCGGCCCAGGGGGTTCACCCCTCCACTTT. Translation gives CASSSGPGGSPLHF.

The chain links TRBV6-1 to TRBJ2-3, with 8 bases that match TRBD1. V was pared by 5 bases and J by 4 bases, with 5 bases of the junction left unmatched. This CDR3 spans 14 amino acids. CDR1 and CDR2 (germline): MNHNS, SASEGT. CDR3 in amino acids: CASSPRQGPDTQYF. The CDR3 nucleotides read TGTGCCAGCAGTCCCAGACAGGGGCCAGATACGCAGTATTTT.

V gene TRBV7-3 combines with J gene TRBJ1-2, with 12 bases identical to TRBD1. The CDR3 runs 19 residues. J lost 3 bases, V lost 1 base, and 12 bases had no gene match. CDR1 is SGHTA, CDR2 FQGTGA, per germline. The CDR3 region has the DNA TGTGCCAGCAGCTTAATCGGGGGACAGGGGGCTTTAGATGACTATGGCTACACCTTC. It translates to CASSLIGGQGALDDYGYTF.

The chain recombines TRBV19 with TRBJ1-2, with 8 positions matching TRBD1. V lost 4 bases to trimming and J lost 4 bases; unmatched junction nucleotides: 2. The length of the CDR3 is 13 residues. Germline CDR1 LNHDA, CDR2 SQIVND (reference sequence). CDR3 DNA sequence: TGTGCCAGTAGTACAGGGGGCAGCTATGGCTACACCTTC. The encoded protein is CASSTGGSYGYTF.

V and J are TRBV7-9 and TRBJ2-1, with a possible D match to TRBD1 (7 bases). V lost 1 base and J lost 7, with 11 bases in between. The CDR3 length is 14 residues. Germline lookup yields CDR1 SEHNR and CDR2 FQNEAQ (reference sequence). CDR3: CASSLVQGGNEQFF. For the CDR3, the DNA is TGTGCCAGCAGCTTAGTGCAGGGGGGAAATGAGCAGTTCTTC.

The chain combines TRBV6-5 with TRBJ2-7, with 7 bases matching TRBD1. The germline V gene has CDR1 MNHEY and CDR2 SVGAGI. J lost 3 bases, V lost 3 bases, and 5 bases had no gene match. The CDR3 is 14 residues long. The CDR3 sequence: CASSYPGQFYEQYF. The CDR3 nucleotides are TGTGCCAGCAGTTATCCGGGACAGTTCTACGAGCAGTACTTC.

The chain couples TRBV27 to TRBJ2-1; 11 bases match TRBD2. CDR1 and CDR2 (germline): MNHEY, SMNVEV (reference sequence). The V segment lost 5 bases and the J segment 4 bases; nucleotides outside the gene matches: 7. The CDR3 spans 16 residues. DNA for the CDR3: TGTGCCAGCAGTCTAGGACTAGCGGGCTTTTACAATGAGCAGTTCTTC. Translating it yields CASSLGLAGFYNEQFF.

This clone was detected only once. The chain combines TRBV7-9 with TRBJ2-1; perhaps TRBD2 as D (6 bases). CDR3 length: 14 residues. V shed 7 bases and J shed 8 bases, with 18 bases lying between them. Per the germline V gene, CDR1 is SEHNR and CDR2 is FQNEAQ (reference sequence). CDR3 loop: CASNPGLSPHEQFF. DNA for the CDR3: TGTGCCAGCAACCCGGGACTTAGCCCCCATGAGCAGTTCTTC.

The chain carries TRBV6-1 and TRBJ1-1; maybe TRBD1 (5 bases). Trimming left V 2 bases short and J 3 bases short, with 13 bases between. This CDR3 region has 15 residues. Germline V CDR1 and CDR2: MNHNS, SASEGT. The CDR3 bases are TGTGCCAGCAGTGAACTTAAGGGGACTTACACTGAAGCTTTCTTT. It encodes CASSELKGTYTEAFF.

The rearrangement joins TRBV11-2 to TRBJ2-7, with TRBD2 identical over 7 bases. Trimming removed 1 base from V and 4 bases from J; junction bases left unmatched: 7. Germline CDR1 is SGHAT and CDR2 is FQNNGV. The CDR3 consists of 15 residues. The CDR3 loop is CASSLVAGEAYEQYF. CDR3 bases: TGTGCCAGCAGCTTAGTGGCGGGGGAGGCTTACGAGCAGTACTTC. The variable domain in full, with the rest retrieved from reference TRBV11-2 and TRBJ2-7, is EAGVAQSPRYKIIEKRQSVAFWCNPISGHATLYWYQQILGQGPKLLIQFQNNGVVDDSQLPKDRFSAERLKGVDSTLKIQPAKLEDSAVYLCASSLVAGEAYEQYFGPGTRLTVT.

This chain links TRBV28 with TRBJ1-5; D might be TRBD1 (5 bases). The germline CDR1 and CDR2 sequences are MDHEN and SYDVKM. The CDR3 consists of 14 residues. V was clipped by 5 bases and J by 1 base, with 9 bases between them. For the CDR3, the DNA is TGTGCCAGCAGTGACAGCTTAAGCAATCAGCCCCAGCATTTT. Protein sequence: CASSDSLSNQPQHF.

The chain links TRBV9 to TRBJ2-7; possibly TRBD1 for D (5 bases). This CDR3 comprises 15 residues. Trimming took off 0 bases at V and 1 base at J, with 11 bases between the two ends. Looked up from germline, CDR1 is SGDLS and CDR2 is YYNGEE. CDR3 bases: TGTGCCAGCAGCGTAGGGGGCGTACCGTCCTACGAGCAGTACTTC. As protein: CASSVGGVPSYEQYF.

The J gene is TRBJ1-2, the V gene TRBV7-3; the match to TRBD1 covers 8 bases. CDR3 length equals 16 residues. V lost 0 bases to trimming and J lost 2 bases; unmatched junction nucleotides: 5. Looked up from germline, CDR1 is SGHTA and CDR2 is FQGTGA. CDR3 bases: TGTGCCAGCAGCTTAACACCGGGACAGGCCAACTATGGCTACACCTTC. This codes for CASSLTPGQANYGYTF. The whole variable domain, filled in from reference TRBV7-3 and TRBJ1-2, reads GAGVSQTPSNKVTEKGKYVELRCDPISGHTALYWYRQSLGQGPEFLIYFQGTGAADDSGLPNDRFFAVRPEGSVSTLKIQRTERGDSAVYLCASSLTPGQANYGYTFGSGTRLTVV.

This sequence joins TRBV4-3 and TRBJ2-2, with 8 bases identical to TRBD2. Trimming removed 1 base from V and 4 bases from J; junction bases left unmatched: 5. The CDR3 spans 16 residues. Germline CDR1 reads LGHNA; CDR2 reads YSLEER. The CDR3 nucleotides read TGCGCCAGCAGCCAAGGTTCCCTAGCGGGCACCGGGGAGCTGTTTTTT. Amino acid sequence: CASSQGSLAGTGELFF.

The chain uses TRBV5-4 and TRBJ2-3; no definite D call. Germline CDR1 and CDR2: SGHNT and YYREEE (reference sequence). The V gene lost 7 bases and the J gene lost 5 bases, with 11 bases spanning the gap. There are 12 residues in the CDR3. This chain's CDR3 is CASSPPGDTQYF. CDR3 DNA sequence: TGTGCCAGCTCCCCCCCCGGAGATACGCAGTATTTT.

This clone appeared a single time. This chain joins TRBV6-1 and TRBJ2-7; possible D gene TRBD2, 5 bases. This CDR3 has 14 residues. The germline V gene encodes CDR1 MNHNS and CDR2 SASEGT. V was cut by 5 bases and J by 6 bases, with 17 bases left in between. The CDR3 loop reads CASSYREKYAEQYF. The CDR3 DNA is TGTGCCAGCAGTTATAGGGAGAAATACGCCGAGCAGTACTTC.

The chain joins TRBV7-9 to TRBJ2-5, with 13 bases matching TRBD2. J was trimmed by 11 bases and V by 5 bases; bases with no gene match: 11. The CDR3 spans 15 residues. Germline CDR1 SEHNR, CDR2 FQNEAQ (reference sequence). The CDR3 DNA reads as TGTGCCAGCAGCCCCGGACTAGCGGGAGTCGAAGAGCAGTACTTC. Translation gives CASSPGLAGVEEQYF.

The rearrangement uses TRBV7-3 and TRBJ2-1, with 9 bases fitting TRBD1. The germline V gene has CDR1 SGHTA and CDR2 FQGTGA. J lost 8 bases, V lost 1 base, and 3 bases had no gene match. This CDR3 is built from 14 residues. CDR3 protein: CASSLKQGADEQFF. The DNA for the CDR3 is TGTGCCAGCAGCTTAAAACAGGGGGCCGATGAGCAGTTCTTC.

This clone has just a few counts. CDR3: CASSFRGRGVYEQYF. CDR3 DNA sequence: TGTGCCAGCAGCTTCAGGGGGCGGGGCGTCTACGAGCAGTACTTC. The genes are TRBV13 and TRBJ2-7, with TRBD1 matching over 8 bases. V was pared by 3 bases and J by 3 bases, with 7 bases of the junction left unmatched. The CDR3 is 15 amino acids. The germline CDR1 and CDR2 sequences are PRHDT and FYEKMQ (reference sequence).

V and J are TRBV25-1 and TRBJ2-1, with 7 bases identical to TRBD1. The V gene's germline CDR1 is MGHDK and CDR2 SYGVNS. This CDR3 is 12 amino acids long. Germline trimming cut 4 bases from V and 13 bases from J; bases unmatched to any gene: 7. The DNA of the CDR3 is TGTGCCAGCAGTGCACCCCGGGACAGTCAGTTCTTC. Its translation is CASSAPRDSQFF.